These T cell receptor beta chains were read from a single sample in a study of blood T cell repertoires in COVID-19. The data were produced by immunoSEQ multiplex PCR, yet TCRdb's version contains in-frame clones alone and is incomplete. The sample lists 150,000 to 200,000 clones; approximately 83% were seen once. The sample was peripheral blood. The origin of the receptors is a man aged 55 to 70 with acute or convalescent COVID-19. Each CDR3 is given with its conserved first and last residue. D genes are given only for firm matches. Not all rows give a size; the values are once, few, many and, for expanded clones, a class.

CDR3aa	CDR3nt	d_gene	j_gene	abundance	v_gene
CASTDSRGGWTTEAFF	TGTGCCAGTACCGATTCCCGCGGGGGATGGACCACTGAAGCTTTCTTT	-	TRBJ1-1	-	TRBV19
CASRYQGGTGELFF	TGTGCCAGCAGATACCAGGGGGGAACCGGGGAGCTGTTTTTT	-	TRBJ2-2	-	TRBV6-4
CASSESTRGEEYF	TGCGCCAGCAGTGAGTCGACTCGGGGAGAAGAATATTTT	-	TRBJ1-3	-	TRBV10-1
CASNIWGLAGGNNEQFF	TGTGCCAGCAATATCTGGGGACTAGCGGGAGGGAACAATGAGCAGTTCTTC	TRBD2	TRBJ2-1	-	TRBV3-1/TRBV3-2
CASSLSTGGRNQPQHF	TGTGCCAGCAGCTTAAGCACAGGCGGACGCAATCAGCCCCAGCATTTT	-	TRBJ1-5	-	TRBV7-9
CASSQVSREKIEQFF	TGCGCCAGCAGCCAAGTTTCGCGGGAGAAAATTGAGCAGTTCTTC	TRBD2	TRBJ2-1	-	TRBV4-1
CASSLLGTGDEKLFF	TGTGCCAGCAGCTTACTCGGGACAGGGGATGAAAAACTGTTTTTT	TRBD1	TRBJ1-4	few	TRBV11-2
CASSRPGQGPTEAFF	TGTGCCAGCAGCCGCCCCGGACAGGGGCCAACTGAAGCTTTCTTT	TRBD1	TRBJ1-1	-	TRBV4-2
CATSSGGGGYGYTF	TGTGCCACCAGCTCTGGGGGCGGAGGCTATGGCTACACCTTC	-	TRBJ1-2	few	TRBV24-1
CASSQLALPRGTQYF	TGTGCCAGTAGCCAATTGGCGTTGCCCCGGGGTACGCAGTATTTT	-	TRBJ2-3	-	TRBV3-1/TRBV3-2
CASSSSGGKSSYEQYF	TGTGCCAGCAGTTCCAGCGGGGGCAAGAGCTCCTACGAGCAGTACTTC	TRBD2	TRBJ2-7	-	TRBV28
CASSQDRGGQPQHF	TGTGCCAGCAGCCAAGACAGGGGAGGTCAGCCCCAGCATTTT	TRBD1	TRBJ1-5	-	TRBV11-2
CAWSVLGKTSGRAGYNEQFF	TGTGCCTGGAGTGTACTGGGGAAGACTAGCGGGAGGGCCGGTTACAATGAGCAGTTCTTC	TRBD2	TRBJ2-1	-	TRBV30
CASSYNGLAGGTGELFF	TGTGCCAGCAGTTATAACGGACTAGCGGGAGGGACCGGGGAGCTGTTTTTT	TRBD2	TRBJ2-2	-	TRBV27
CASRTTGGGTEAFF	TGTGCCAGCAGGACGACAGGGGGCGGCACTGAAGCTTTCTTT	TRBD1	TRBJ1-1	-	TRBV27
CASRRLRDRANQPQHF	TGTGCCAGCAGGCGCCTCCGGGACAGGGCGAATCAGCCCCAGCATTTT	TRBD1	TRBJ1-5	once	TRBV6-6
CASSLSGSGMVGETQYF	TGCGCCAGCAGCTTGTCGGGTAGCGGGATGGTAGGAGAGACCCAGTACTTC	TRBD2	TRBJ2-5	-	TRBV5-1
CASSPPELGSETQYF	TGTGCCAGCAGTCCACCCGAGCTAGGCAGTGAGACCCAGTACTTC	-	TRBJ2-5	-	TRBV6-6
CASSLAGGDTQYF	TGTGCCTCCTCCTTGGCAGGGGGGGATACGCAGTATTTT	-	TRBJ2-3	-	TRBV30
CASSLIEEQYF	TGTGCCAGCAGCTTGATCGAGGAGCAGTACTTC	-	TRBJ2-7	-	TRBV7-9
CASSSEIGVTQFF	TGTGCCAGCAGCTCCGAGATAGGGGTAACGCAGTTCTTC	-	TRBJ2-1	-	TRBV11-2
CSVLSHFGTGASGGRLYF	-	-	TRBJ2-7	-	TRBV29-1
CASSRIDRGLGHGELFF	TGTGCCAGCAGCCGGATCGACAGGGGGCTCGGGCACGGGGAGCTGTTTTTT	TRBD1	TRBJ2-2	-	TRBV27
CASKIMGGDSNQPQHF	TGTGCCAGCAAGATTATGGGGGGGGATAGCAATCAGCCCCAGCATTTT	-	TRBJ1-5	once	TRBV28
CASSDVGGSPLHF	TGTGCCAGCAGTGACGTCGGGGGTTCACCCCTCCACTTT	-	TRBJ1-6	-	TRBV6-1
CASSIGGRGSYEQYF	TGTGCCAGTAGTATCGGAGGGAGAGGGAGCTACGAGCAGTACTTC	-	TRBJ2-7	-	TRBV19
CASSQVRKDLRGGELFF	TGTGCCAGCAGCCAAGTCCGTAAGGACCTACGGGGCGGGGAGCTGTTTTTT	-	TRBJ2-2	-	TRBV14
CASSWPGLGETQYF	TGTGCCAGCAGCTGGCCGGGACTAGGAGAGACCCAGTACTTC	TRBD2	TRBJ2-5	-	TRBV7-9
CASSLSGTGRSGNTIYF	TGCGCCAGCAGCCTTTCCGGGACAGGGCGCTCTGGAAACACCATATATTTT	TRBD1	TRBJ1-3	-	TRBV4-1
CASSQDQGRQAFF	TGTGCCAGCAGCCAAGATCAGGGCAGACAAGCTTTCTTT	-	TRBJ1-1	once	TRBV4-2
CSASGQGSTDTQYF	TGCAGTGCTAGTGGACAGGGGAGCACAGATACGCAGTATTTT	TRBD1	TRBJ2-3	-	TRBV20-1
CASRPGTGVRSGYTF	TGTGCCAGCAGACCCGGGACAGGGGTTAGGAGTGGCTACACCTTC	TRBD1	TRBJ1-2	-	TRBV6-5
CASSLVGETQYF	TGCGCCAGCAGCTTGGTCGGGGAGACCCAGTACTTC	-	TRBJ2-5	-	TRBV5-1
CASSSNLGGGYEQYF	TGTGCCAGCAGCTCTAACTTGGGGGGAGGGTACGAGCAGTACTTC	TRBD2	TRBJ2-7	-	TRBV7-2
CASSLRTSGGSSYEQYF	TGCGCCAGCAGCTTGAGGACTAGCGGGGGGAGCTCCTACGAGCAGTACTTC	TRBD2	TRBJ2-7	-	TRBV5-1
CASSLAPSGGYNEQFF	TGTGCCAGCAGCTTGGCCCCTAGCGGGGGCTACAATGAGCAGTTCTTC	TRBD2	TRBJ2-1	-	TRBV5-6
CASRFYSDSYNEQFF	TGCGCCAGCAGATTTTATAGCGACTCCTACAATGAGCAGTTCTTC	-	TRBJ2-1	-	TRBV5-1
CAWSVRLREQYF	TGTGCCTGGAGTGTACGTCTACGGGAGCAGTACTTC	-	TRBJ2-7	once	TRBV30
CASSPGRRGDEQFF	TGTGCCAGCAGCCCCGGGAGACGGGGAGATGAGCAGTTCTTC	-	TRBJ2-1	-	TRBV16
CASSARQGAGEKLFF	TGTGCCAGCAGCGCCAGGCAGGGGGCGGGTGAAAAACTGTTTTTT	TRBD1	TRBJ1-4	-	TRBV5-5
CASSLEGLAEYEQYF	TGTGCCAGCAGCTTAGAGGGACTAGCGGAGTACGAGCAGTACTTC	TRBD2	TRBJ2-7	-	TRBV11-2
CASSARQGNTGELFF	TGCGCCAGCAGCGCCCGACAGGGTAACACCGGGGAGCTGTTTTTT	TRBD1	TRBJ2-2	-	TRBV5-1
CASSYRTTADTQYF	TGTGCCAGCAGTTACCGGACGACAGCAGATACGCAGTATTTT	-	TRBJ2-3	-	TRBV6-5
CASSLAGQGFDEQFF	TGCGCCAGCAGCTTGGCGGGACAGGGTTTCGATGAGCAGTTCTTC	TRBD1	TRBJ2-1	-	TRBV5-1
CASSLSFSYGYTF	TGTGCCAGCAGTTTAAGCTTTTCCTATGGCTACACCTTC	-	TRBJ1-2	-	TRBV28
CASSAGTGGWDSNQPQHF	TGTGCCAGCAGCGCGGGTACGGGCGGGTGGGATAGCAATCAGCCCCAGCATTTT	-	TRBJ1-5	-	TRBV5-8
CASNSPPLVNEQYF	TGTGCCAGCAACTCACCCCCACTAGTTAACGAGCAGTACTTC	-	TRBJ2-7	-	TRBV28
CASSLVGWTGDQPQHF	TGTGCCAGCAGCTTAGTGGGTTGGACAGGGGATCAGCCCCAGCATTTT	TRBD1	TRBJ1-5	-	TRBV7-2
CASRTVTAGYTF	TGTGCCTCCCGGACAGTTACGGCAGGCTACACCTTC	-	TRBJ1-2	-	TRBV6-5
CASRIAGAINEQFF	TGTGCCAGCAGAATAGCGGGAGCGATAAATGAGCAGTTCTTC	TRBD2	TRBJ2-1	-	TRBV7-2
CASSQGDSYTGELFF	TGCGCCAGCAGCCAAGGGGACAGCTACACCGGGGAGCTGTTTTTT	TRBD1	TRBJ2-2	-	TRBV5-1
CASSGDGQGAYF	TGTGCCAGCAGCGGGGACGGACAGGGAGCGTACTTC	TRBD1	TRBJ2-4	-	TRBV9
CAWRGDTNGPQHF	TGTGCCTGGAGGGGGGACACCAATGGACCCCAGCATTTT	-	TRBJ1-5	once	TRBV30
CASSLGGADGTDTQYF	TGTGCCAGCAGCTTAGGGGGAGCGGACGGCACAGATACGCAGTATTTT	-	TRBJ2-3	-	TRBV11-3
CASSQNKNKTRYHEQYF	TGTGCCAGCAGCCAGAATAAAAATAAGACTAGATACCACGAGCAGTACTTC	-	TRBJ2-7	-	TRBV5-6
CASSQDTDQPQHF	TGCGCCAGCAGCCAAGACACAGATCAGCCCCAGCATTTT	-	TRBJ1-5	once	TRBV4-1
CASSLAERGTEAFF	TGCGCCAGCAGCTTGGCCGAGAGAGGAACTGAAGCTTTCTTT	-	TRBJ1-1	-	TRBV5-1
CASSVGTGGHTGELFF	TGTGCCAGCAGCGTAGGGACAGGGGGCCACACCGGGGAGCTGTTTTTT	TRBD1	TRBJ2-2	-	TRBV9
CASRVAGGGDTQYF	TGTGCCAGTAGGGTAGCGGGAGGTGGCGATACGCAGTATTTT	TRBD2	TRBJ2-3	-	TRBV19